The present TCR beta chain was sequenced within a study of CD8 T cells in ankylosing spondylitis. This CDR3 has 14 residues. V shed 2 bases and J shed 4 bases, with 11 bases lying between them. Germline CDR1 and CDR2: SGHRS and YFSETQ. Study results and limitations: A CD8+ phenotype characterized the disease-linked clones, which were relatively rare in peripheral blood. A TCR beta motif made of several highly homologous variants seemed typical of ankylosing spondylitis blood.

Each CDR3 protein is one row after TCRdb ran MiXCR on the 5' RACE reads. The data contain about 540,000 distinct CDR3 sequences, about 12% of them singletons. This clonotype was seen many times. Its antigen is unidentified. The sample comprised blood, either unsorted or a sorted T cell fraction (not recorded which). The TCR was taken from a male donor with ankylosing spondylitis. The V gene is TRBV5-1, the J gene TRBJ2-3; D is undetermined. DNA for the CDR3: TGCGCCAGCAGCTTACTGGGGAACGCAGATACGCAGTATTTT. Protein product: CASSLLGNADTQYF.